A single TCR beta chain is shown here with its context. Source study methods: Amplification of reference gene primers was used by the study to estimate nucleated cell counts. Repertoires were generated with immunoSEQ multiplex PCR, while TCRdb's copy carries only in-frame clones and drops some. V and J calls and clone size are copied from that table; D and trimming were computed from the DNA. The sample carries some 99,000 clones, over 75% recorded once. The data belong to a study of blood T cell repertoires in COVID-19. Study context: The samples span acute and convalescent COVID-19 from the United States, Italy and Spain. PBMCs, B-cell-depleted T cells, or T cells provided the cDNA or gDNA that made up the material.

The ends were cut back, 5 bases at V and 1 base at J, with 14 bases in the middle. CDR3 length equals 16 residues. CDR1 is SGHAT and CDR2 is FQNNGV in the germline V gene. The chain combines TRBV11-2 with TRBJ2-2, with D possibly being TRBD2 (5 bases). Sequencing was done on a sample of peripheral blood. This TCR derives from a woman of 80 years or more with acute or convalescent COVID-19. The CDR3 DNA is TGTGCCAGCAGCATCGTAGGCCGGGGGAACACCGGGGAGCTGTTTTTT. Its translation is CASSIVGRGNTGELFF.